This T cell receptor (beta chain) was sequenced for a study of spatial heterogeneity in lung cancer. Whole-study context: More than eight raw reads, on average, carried each unique TCR and UMI combination.

MiXCR, run by TCRdb on the 5' RACE reads, gives a single entry per CDR3 protein. This table holds around 95,000 distinct CDR3 sequences, 4.4% found once. Time point meaning: sample taken at primary tumor resection. Many counts were recorded for this clonotype. The target antigen is unknown. Broader study findings: Expanded alpha and beta TCR counts within tumors tracked tumor mutation counts.

Germline V CDR1 and CDR2: MGHRA, YSYEKL. The V end lost 5 bases, the J end lost 1 base, and 11 bases lay between the germline ends. This CDR3 region has 15 residues. The rearrangement joins TRBV4-1 to TRBJ2-2, with a possible D match to TRBD2 (6 bases). The specimen was lung tumor tissue, collected at surgery. This TCR was recovered from a male donor with early-stage non-small cell lung cancer. CDR3 nucleotides: TGCGCCAGCAGCGGAGGGACGGTGAACACCGGGGAGCTGTTTTTT. This translates into CASSGGTVNTGELFF.